Sequencing of this T cell receptor beta chain was carried out in a study of shared clonotypes between healthy human individuals. The study's findings and limits: Among donors, clonotype sharing was expected to be affected by sequencing depth. Naive CD4 clonotype sharing across several donors was approximately 5%. As a rule, naive subsets had a larger estimated richness than memory subsets.

The CDR3 runs 15 residues. The J segment lost 7 bases and the V segment lost 10 bases, leaving 12 bases of the junction unmatched. Per the germline V gene, CDR1 is MDHEN and CDR2 is SYDVKM. Concerning this clone: Antigen: not known.

Deep-level running was used for the assay. Clones were read by immunoSEQ multiplex PCR, and TCRdb kept only the in-frame ones, dropping some. The sample has 2 million to 2.5 million clones, around 92% seen once; the top ten hold approximately 0.39%. The rearrangement links TRBV28 to TRBJ2-2, with 10 positions matching TRBD2. Material for sequencing was naive CD4+ T cells from PBMCs. The subset is: CD45RA+ positively selected. The TCR comes from a man younger than 35 in good health. Some clones in this sample may be carry-over from other donors' samples. The CDR3 DNA reads TGTGCCACCAGAGCGGGAGGGCCTAGCGGCGGGGAGCTGTTTTTT. The encoded protein is CATRAGGPSGGELFF.